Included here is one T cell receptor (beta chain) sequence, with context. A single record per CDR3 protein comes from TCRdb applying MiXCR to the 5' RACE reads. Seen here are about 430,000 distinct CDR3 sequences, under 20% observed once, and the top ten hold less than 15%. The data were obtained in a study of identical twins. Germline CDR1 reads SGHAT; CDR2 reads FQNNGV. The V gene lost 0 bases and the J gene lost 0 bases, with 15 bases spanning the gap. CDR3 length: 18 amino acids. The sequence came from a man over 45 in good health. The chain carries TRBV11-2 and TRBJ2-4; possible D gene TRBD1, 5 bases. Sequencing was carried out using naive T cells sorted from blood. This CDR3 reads CASSLDHRGPIAKNIQYF. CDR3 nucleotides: TGTGCCAGCAGCTTAGATCATAGGGGCCCAATAGCCAAAAACATTCAGTACTTC.